The 16 T cell receptor beta chains given below trace back to one sample, sequenced in a study of T-cell memory formation after mild COVID-19. TCRdb re-analysed the 5' RACE reads in MiXCR, keeping a single row per CDR3 protein. The profile shows under 350,000 distinct CDR3 sequences, roughly 17% of them singletons. The sequenced sample was PBMCs or a T cell subset sorted from them (not recorded which). The source of these receptors is a man aged 18 to 35 who had mild COVID-19 (a few samples of this study predate the infection). Cell type and time point are not known.

This clonotype was detected only a few times. J is TRBJ2-5 and V is TRBV6-2 or TRBV6-3, with 13 bases aligning to TRBD2. The V and J ends lost 5 bases and 2 bases, in that order; junction bases with no gene match: 5. The germline gives CDR1 MNHEY, CDR2 SVGEGT. The CDR3 consists of 16 residues. CDR3 nucleotides: TGTGCCAGCAGTATGACTAGCGGGGGGTTTCAAGAGACCCAGTACTTC. The encoded protein is CASSMTSGGFQETQYF.

This clonotype has only a few counts. Here the CDR3 DNA reads TGTGCCAGCAGCGGACAGGGTGCAAAACTGTTTTTT. Encoded protein: CASSGQGAKLFF. The chain combines TRBV6-5 with TRBJ1-4; 8 positions match TRBD1. The CDR3 extends over 12 amino acids. V lost 6 bases to trimming and J lost 10 bases; unmatched junction nucleotides: 4. CDR1 is MNHEY, CDR2 SVGAGI, per germline.

This clonotype was found many times. The chain couples TRBV5-4 to TRBJ2-1, with TRBD1 matching 10 bases. CDR1 and CDR2 (germline): SGHNT, YYREEE (reference sequence). This CDR3 comprises 14 residues. J lost 5 bases, V lost 3 bases, and 2 bases had no gene match. The CDR3 sequence: CASSSGTGDNEQFF. CDR3 nucleotide sequence: TGTGCCAGCAGCTCCGGGACAGGGGACAATGAGCAGTTCTTC. Full variable domain (missing parts from reference TRBV5-4 and TRBJ2-1): ETGVTQSPTHLIKTRGQQVTLRCSSQSGHNTVSWYQQALGQGPQFIFQYYREEENGRGNFPPRFSGLQFPNYSSELNVNALELDDSALYLCASSSGTGDNEQFFGPGTRLTVL.

This clonotype showed up just a few times. V and J are TRBV28 and TRBJ2-5; D ambiguous. The CDR3 is 13 residues long. V lost 2 bases to trimming and J lost 0 bases, with 4 bases between them. Germline CDR1 and CDR2: MDHEN and SYDVKM. CDR3 nucleotide sequence: TGTGCCAGCAGTTTACCTAACCAAGAGACCCAGTACTTC. Protein product: CASSLPNQETQYF.

This clonotype was found a few times. The chain carries TRBV5-1 and TRBJ2-7; D unresolved. Looked up from germline, CDR1 is SGHRS and CDR2 is YFSETQ. CDR3 length: 17 amino acids. The ends were cut back, 0 bases at V and 2 bases at J, with 18 bases in the middle. The CDR3 nucleotides are TGCGCCAGCAGCTTGGAATCGTTGCCCGTGAGTCCCTACGAGCAGTACTTC. It yields the protein CASSLESLPVSPYEQYF.

The rearrangement links TRBV7-9 to TRBJ2-2; D may be TRBD2 (6 bases). This CDR3 is 16 amino acids long. Trimming shortened V by 3 bases and J by 6 bases, and 17 bases separated the two germline ends. Germline V gene sequence: CDR1 SEHNR, CDR2 FQNEAQ (reference sequence). CDR3 residues: CASSFVGGVRAGELFF. For the CDR3, the DNA is TGTGCCAGCAGCTTCGTCGGCGGGGTAAGGGCCGGGGAGCTGTTTTTT.

V is TRBV4-1 and J is TRBJ2-5; TRBD1 might be the D (7 bases). With 4 bases removed from V and 5 bases from J, the gap between germline ends came to 17 bases. CDR3 size: 15 residues. Looked up from germline, CDR1 is MGHRA and CDR2 is YSYEKL. The CDR3 coding sequence is TGCGCCAGCAGCCTAGAAGGACAGGCGGGGGAGACCCAGTACTTC. It specifies CASSLEGQAGETQYF.

V usage is TRBV7-9 and J usage is TRBJ2-3, with 7 bases aligning to TRBD1. The CDR3 loop spans 17 amino acids. V was pared by 5 bases and J by 6 bases, with 17 bases of the junction left unmatched. Germline V gene lookup returns CDR1 SEHNR and CDR2 FQNEAQ (reference sequence). CDR3 residues: CASSAPSGGSLWDTQYF. The CDR3 DNA reads as TGTGCCAGCAGCGCCCCCTCAGGGGGAAGTTTATGGGATACGCAGTATTTT.

This clonotype occurred a few times. This chain links TRBV9 with TRBJ2-5; TRBD2 aligns across 10 bases. CDR1 SGDLS and CDR2 YYNGEE come from the germline V gene. V was pared by 3 bases and J by 5 bases, with 7 bases of the junction left unmatched. This CDR3 comprises 15 residues. The CDR3 DNA sequence: TGTGCCAGCAGCGGGACCGGGACTAGCGAGGAGACCCAGTACTTC. Translation gives CASSGTGTSEETQYF.

The chain recombines TRBV7-9 with TRBJ2-7; TRBD1 matches at 8 bases. V lost 4 bases, J lost 6 bases, and 2 bases stayed unmatched. In germline, CDR1 is SEHNR, CDR2 FQNEAQ (reference sequence). The CDR3 runs to 12 residues. The CDR3 is CASSYGQGEQYF. CDR3 coding DNA: TGTGCCAGCAGCTACGGACAGGGCGAGCAGTACTTC.

V usage is TRBV12-3 or TRBV12-4 and J usage is TRBJ1-4; D gene unclear. V was trimmed by 7 bases and J by 8 bases, leaving 11 bases between them. The CDR3 is made up of 12 amino acids. CDR3 protein: CASTYSGEKLFF. The CDR3 nucleotides read TGTGCCAGCACCTACAGCGGGGAAAAACTGTTTTTT.

The chain is built from TRBV15 and TRBJ2-1; D not resolved. This CDR3 spans 12 amino acids. The germline V and J ends were trimmed by 3 bases and 4 bases, with 4 bases remaining between them. Germline assignment: CDR1 LNHNV and CDR2 YYDKDF (reference sequence). The CDR3 loop reads CATSRGYNEQFF. The CDR3 bases are TGTGCCACCAGCAGGGGTTACAATGAGCAGTTCTTC.

In its sample, this clonotype was seen a few times. The chain couples TRBV5-1 to TRBJ1-2; D gene unclear. CDR3 length: 13 amino acids. V lost 1 base and J 4 bases, leaving 8 bases between the germline ends. Germline CDR1 is SGHRS and CDR2 is YFSETQ. This CDR3 reads CASSLSGTYGYTF. In DNA form, the CDR3 reads TGCGCCAGCAGCTTGTCCGGAACCTATGGCTACACCTTC.

This chain links TRBV10-3 with TRBJ1-1; D not certain. Germline V gene data show CDR1 as ENHRY and CDR2 as SYGVKD. The length of the CDR3 is 13 residues. V lost 7 bases to trimming and J lost 1 base, with 10 bases between them. The CDR3 nucleotides are TGTGCCATCACCCACGTGGGGAACACTGAAGCTTTCTTT. The encoded protein is CAITHVGNTEAFF.

The rearrangement joins TRBV20-1 to TRBJ1-2; D uncertain. The CDR3 length is 11 residues. Looked up from germline, CDR1 is DFQATT and CDR2 is SNEGSKA (reference sequence). V dropped 7 bases and J dropped 8 bases, with 14 bases sitting between them. The CDR3 loop reads CSVGYRRGYTF. For the CDR3, the DNA is TGCAGTGTTGGGTATCGACGAGGCTACACCTTC.

The V gene is TRBV7-6, the J gene TRBJ2-2, with 11 bases that match TRBD1. Germline V gene data show CDR1 as SGHVS and CDR2 as FNYEAQ. This CDR3 contains 16 residues. Losses at the gene ends were 5 bases for V and 3 bases for J; bases not matched to a gene: 5. Here the CDR3 DNA reads TGTGCCAGCAGCGAGAGGACAGGGGGCGACACCGGGGAGCTGTTTTTT. Translation gives CASSERTGGDTGELFF. The variable domain in full, with the rest retrieved from reference TRBV7-6 and TRBJ2-2, is GAGVSQSPRYKVTKRGQDVALRCDPISGHVSLYWYRQALGQGPEFLTYFNYEAQQDKSGLPNDRFSAERPEGSISTLTIQRTEQRDSAMYRCASSERTGGDTGELFFGEGSRLTVL.